Only one count was recorded for the clone carrying this T cell receptor (beta chain). This entry belongs to a study of T cell responses to AZD1222 COVID-19 vaccine. TCRdb keeps only in-frame clones here, not all; method: immunoSEQ multiplex PCR. The sample contains 130,000 to 150,000 clones, 80% to 90% of which appear only once. The CDR3 consists of 12 residues. The V end was cut by 0 bases, the J end by 9 bases, with 7 bases between. The germline gives CDR1 SGHRS, CDR2 YFSETQ. The chain is built from TRBV5-1 and TRBJ2-1; D is undetermined. The specimen was peripheral blood, collected on day 0 of AZD1222 vaccination. This TCR was sampled from an adult in good health. The CDR3 loop reads CASSLVAIEQFF. The DNA for the CDR3 is TGCGCCAGCAGCTTGGTAGCTATTGAGCAGTTCTTC.